This paragraph reports one TCR beta chain. The sample comes from a study of blood T cell repertoires in COVID-19. Background on the study: T cells, B-cell-depleted T cells, or PBMCs provided the cDNA or gDNA that served as material.

Germline V gene sequence: CDR1 SGHTA, CDR2 FQGNSA. The CDR3 runs to 14 residues. The V and J ends lost 5 bases and 9 bases respectively, with 17 bases between them. Assay: immunoSEQ multiplex PCR; the TCRdb copy retains only in-frame clones and omits some. The repertoire holds tens of thousands of clones, with 77% as singletons. This sequence joins TRBV7-2 and TRBJ1-5, with D perhaps TRBD1 (6 bases). Sequencing was performed on peripheral blood. This sequence originates from a woman in her seventies with acute or convalescent COVID-19. CDR3 residues: CASSAEGGGLPQHF. The CDR3 region has the DNA TGTGCCAGCAGCGCTGAGGGGGGGGGTTTGCCCCAGCATTTT.